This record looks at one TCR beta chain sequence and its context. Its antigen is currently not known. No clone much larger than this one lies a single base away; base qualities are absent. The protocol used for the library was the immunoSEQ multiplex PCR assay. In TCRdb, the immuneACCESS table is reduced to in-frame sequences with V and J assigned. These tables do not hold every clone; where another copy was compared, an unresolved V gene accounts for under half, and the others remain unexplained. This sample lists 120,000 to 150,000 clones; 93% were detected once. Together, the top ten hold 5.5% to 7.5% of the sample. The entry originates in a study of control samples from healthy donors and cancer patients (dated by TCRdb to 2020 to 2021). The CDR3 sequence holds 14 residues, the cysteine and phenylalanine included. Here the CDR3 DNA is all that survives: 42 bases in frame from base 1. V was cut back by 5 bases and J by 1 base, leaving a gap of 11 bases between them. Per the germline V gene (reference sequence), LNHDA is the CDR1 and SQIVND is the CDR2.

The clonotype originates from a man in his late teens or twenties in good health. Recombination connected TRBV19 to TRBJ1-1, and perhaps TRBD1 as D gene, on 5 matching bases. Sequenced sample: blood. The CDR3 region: CASSPRDPNTEAFF. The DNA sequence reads TGTGCCAGTAGTCCAAGGGACCCGAACACTGAAGCTTTCTTT.